A single sample is the source of the 29 T cell receptor beta chains below, sequenced in a study of CD8+ T cells in alopecia areata. Treatment specified: oral pan-JAK inhibitor, 5-10 mg twice daily. cDNA serving as the sequencing template came from extracted, reverse transcribed RNA. Produced via immunoSEQ multiplex PCR; TCRdb's table is partial and in-frame only. Here the sample spans over 150,000 clones, 55% to 75% being singletons. The sequenced sample was CD4+ T cells sorted from blood, obtained at week 24, from a patient treated with tofacitinib. All receptors come from a human donor with alopecia areata.

This clone was counted a single time. The chain combines TRBV15 with TRBJ2-7; TRBD1 matches at 8 bases. V dropped 0 bases and J dropped 7; count of bases not matched to a gene: 14. Germline V gives CDR1 LNHNV, CDR2 YYDKDF (reference sequence). CDR3 size: 17 residues. DNA for the CDR3: TGTGCCACCAGCAGAGATCAGGTGCAGGGGGCAAGAGGGGAGCAGTACTTC. Encoded protein: CATSRDQVQGARGEQYF. Using reference TRBV15 and TRBJ2-7 for the parts outside the CDR3, the full variable domain is DAMVIQNPRYQVTQFGKPVTLSCSQTLNHNVMYWYQQKSSQAPKLLFHYYDKDFNNEADTPDNFQSRRPNTSFCFLDIRSPGLGDTAMYLCATSRDQVQGARGEQYFGPGTRLTVT.

The J gene is TRBJ2-5, the V gene TRBV7-9; D call uncertain. Trimming took 5 bases from V and 4 from J, leaving 5 bases between them. Germline assignment: CDR1 SEHNR and CDR2 FQNEAQ (reference sequence). The CDR3 runs to 11 residues. The CDR3 nucleotides read TGTGCCAGCAGCCAAATAGAGACCCAGTACTTC. The encoded protein is CASSQIETQYF. Variable domain in full (rest from reference TRBV7-9 and TRBJ2-5): DTGVSQNPRHKITKRGQNVTFRCDPISEHNRLYWYRQTLGQGPEFLTYFQNEAQLEKSRLLSDRFSAERPKGSFSTLEIQRTEQGDSAMYLCASSQIETQYFGPGTRLLVL.

The genes are TRBV6-1 and TRBJ2-5; D possibly corresponds to TRBD2 (6 bases). The germline CDR1 and CDR2 sequences are MNHNS and SASEGT. The CDR3 sequence is 13 residues long. V was pared by 6 bases and J by 7 bases, with 15 bases between. The CDR3 region is CASSRGVDGTQYF. DNA for the CDR3: TGTGCCAGCAGCCGCGGGGTGGACGGGACCCAGTACTTC.

This sequence joins TRBV23-1 and TRBJ1-6, with D possibly matching TRBD1 (6 bases). TRBV23-1 is filed as an ORF, its function uncertain. CDR3 length: 16 residues. Trimming pared 1 base from V and 8 bases from J, leaving 15 bases between. CDR3 amino acids: CASSQLEGGGDSPLHF. The CDR3 coding sequence is TGCGCCAGCAGTCAATTGGAGGGAGGGGGAGATTCACCCCTCCACTTT.

The gene calls are TRBV4-1 and TRBJ1-5, with TRBD1 as a possible D gene (6 bases). V gave up 0 bases and J gave up 5 bases, with 14 bases separating them. The CDR3 runs 16 residues. Germline V gene data show CDR1 as MGHRA and CDR2 as YSYEKL. The DNA for the CDR3 is TGCGCCAGCAGCCAAGATCAAGGCGGGGGGCATCAGCCCCAGCATTTT. Amino acids: CASSQDQGGGHQPQHF.

V usage is TRBV5-1 and J usage is TRBJ2-7; 13 bases match TRBD2. Germline CDR1 and CDR2: SGHRS and YFSETQ. Trimming cost V 3 bases and J 2 bases; bases outside gene matches: 2. This CDR3 spans 15 amino acids. The chain's CDR3 is CASSSGLAGTYEQYF. The CDR3 nucleotides are TGCGCCAGCAGCTCGGGACTAGCGGGGACCTACGAGCAGTACTTC.

This clone was seen a few times. The V call is TRBV2, the J call TRBJ1-6; tentative D call: TRBD1 (6 bases). The CDR3 is 15 residues long. The V and J ends lost 8 bases and 3 bases respectively, with 14 bases between them. Per the germline V gene, CDR1 is SNHLY and CDR2 is FYNNEI. For the CDR3, the DNA is TGTGCCAGCTATGATTTAGGGGGCTATAATTCACCCCTCCACTTT. Its translation is CASYDLGGYNSPLHF. The full variable domain, rest sourced from reference TRBV2 and TRBJ1-6, is EPEVTQTPSHQVTQMGQEVILRCVPISNHLYFYWYRQILGQKVEFLVSFYNNEISEKSEIFDDQFSVERPDGSNFTLKIRSTKLEDSAMYFCASYDLGGYNSPLHFGNGTRLTVT.

The chain combines TRBV21-1 with TRBJ1-2; the D call in the table, TRBD1, was not verified against the DNA. TRBV21-1 is an annotated pseudogene. The CDR3 is 15 amino acids. The CDR3 nucleotides read TGTGCCAGCAGCTTCGAGGGGACAGGGAACTATGGCTACACCTTC. This gives the protein CASSFEGTGNYGYTF.

This rearrangement joins TRBV30 to TRBJ2-5; tentative D call: TRBD1 (6 bases). This CDR3 has 13 amino acids. Between the trimmed V and J ends, which lost 3 bases and 5 bases, there was a span of 13 bases. The germline CDR1 and CDR2 sequences are GTSNPN and SVGIG (reference sequence). The DNA of the CDR3 is TGTGCCTGGAGCCTACAGGGTCGGGAGACCCAGTACTTC. Protein product: CAWSLQGRETQYF.

The J gene is TRBJ2-7, the V gene TRBV5-1; 9 bases fit TRBD2. The V and J ends lost 5 bases and 5 bases, in that order; junction bases with no gene match: 5. Germline V gene data show CDR1 as SGHRS and CDR2 as YFSETQ. The CDR3 is made up of 13 amino acids. CDR3 bases: TGCGCCAGCAGTCGGACTAGCGAAGACGAGCAGTACTTC. Translation gives CASSRTSEDEQYF.

A few counts support this clone. CDR3 in DNA: TGTGCCAGCAGCGTAACTAACGGCGTGGCGGGCACCATATATTTT. Protein: CASSVTNGVAGTIYF. V and J are TRBV9 and TRBJ1-3; no definite D call. The V end was cut by 1 base, the J end by 9 bases, with 17 bases between. The CDR3 totals 15 residues. Germline CDR1 and CDR2: SGDLS and YYNGEE.

This clone came up many times. The genes are TRBV7-9 and TRBJ2-2; perhaps TRBD1 as D (6 bases). Trimming took off 3 bases at V and 1 base at J, with 9 bases between the two ends. Germline V lookup: CDR1 SEHNR, CDR2 FQNEAQ (reference sequence). CDR3 size: 15 residues. The CDR3, as DNA: TGTGCCAGCAGCTTCTCCAGGGGGAACACCGGGGAGCTGTTTTTT. Protein: CASSFSRGNTGELFF.

This clone has only a few counts. V is TRBV6-5 and J is TRBJ1-2; 8 bases line up with TRBD1. The CDR3 is 15 residues long. Trimming at V came to 0 bases and at J to 8 bases, leaving 8 bases not matched to a gene. From germline, CDR1 is MNHEY and CDR2 SVGAGI. The CDR3 nucleotides are TGTGCCAGCAGTTACTCAGGGCAGGGGGCGGGAGGCTACACCTTC. Translated: CASSYSGQGAGGYTF.

This clone has only one observation. In DNA, the CDR3 is TGTGCCAGCTCCTCCTTGGTCCAAGAGACCCAGTACTTC. It specifies CASSSLVQETQYF. This chain connects TRBV18 to TRBJ2-5; D is uncertain. The CDR3 has 13 residues. The V end was cut by 6 bases, the J end by 1 base, with 9 bases between. Germline V gene sequence: CDR1 KGHSH, CDR2 LQKENI.

V and J are TRBV10-3 and TRBJ2-7; D possibly corresponds to TRBD1 (5 bases). Germline CDR1 is ENHRY and CDR2 is SYGVKD. The CDR3 covers 13 residues. V lost 8 bases to trimming and J lost 2 bases, with 13 bases between them. The CDR3 sequence is CAISPQGTYEQYF. CDR3 nucleotide sequence: TGTGCCATCTCCCCGCAGGGTACCTACGAGCAGTACTTC.

This clone came up a few times. The chain employs TRBV29-1 and TRBJ1-2; TRBD1 is a possible D gene (6 bases). Germline CDR1 and CDR2: SQVTM and ANQGSEA. With 6 bases removed from V and 7 bases from J, the gap between germline ends came to 24 bases. The CDR3 runs 15 residues. CDR3: CSVASGGARDGGYTF. The CDR3 DNA sequence: TGCAGCGTCGCCTCGGGGGGGGCGAGAGATGGTGGCTACACCTTC.

The chain couples TRBV9 to TRBJ2-2; D perhaps matches TRBD2 (6 bases). V was trimmed by 4 bases and J by 2 bases, leaving 15 bases between them. This CDR3 comprises 16 residues. Germline V gene sequence: CDR1 SGDLS, CDR2 YYNGEE. The CDR3 here is CASSSDAGLNTGELFF. DNA of the CDR3: TGTGCCAGCAGCTCAGACGCGGGACTTAACACCGGGGAGCTGTTTTTT. Full variable domain (remainder filled in from reference TRBV9 and TRBJ2-2): DSGVTQTPKHLITATGQRVTLRCSPRSGDLSVYWYQQSLDQGLQFLIQYYNGEERAKGNILERFSAQQFPDLHSELNLSSLELGDSALYFCASSSDAGLNTGELFFGEGSRLTVL.

The gene calls are TRBV29-1 and TRBJ2-5, with a possible D match to TRBD2 (5 bases). Trimming pared 5 bases from V and 5 bases from J, leaving 9 bases between. This CDR3 spans 11 amino acids. Germline CDR1 reads SQVTM; CDR2 reads ANQGSEA. CDR3 nucleotide sequence: TGCAGCGTTCGAGGGTCGGAGACCCAGTACTTC. Its translation is CSVRGSETQYF.

This chain joins TRBV5-6 and TRBJ2-7; a possible D gene is TRBD1 (6 bases). The V end lost 3 bases, the J end lost 3 bases, and 22 bases lay between the germline ends. Germline V gives CDR1 SGHDT, CDR2 YYEEEE. The CDR3 length is 17 residues. The CDR3 DNA is TGTGCCAGCAGCTCTTCCCACCGGGGACAAACGTACTACGAGCAGTACTTC. Its translation is CASSSSHRGQTYYEQYF.

V usage is TRBV7-9 and J usage is TRBJ2-5; TRBD2 matches 10 bases. The V segment lost 4 bases and the J segment 5 bases; nucleotides outside the gene matches: 4. CDR1 is SEHNR and CDR2 is FQNEAQ in the germline V gene (reference sequence). The length of the CDR3 is 14 residues. Written as DNA, the CDR3 is TGTGCCAGCAGCTGGGGACTAGCGTTTGAGACCCAGTACTTC. As protein: CASSWGLAFETQYF.

This chain joins TRBV9 and TRBJ2-1; TRBD2 aligns across 10 bases. This CDR3 is 17 amino acids long. Unmatched junction bases numbered 12, after V lost 3 bases and J lost 6 bases. CDR1 is SGDLS and CDR2 is YYNGEE in the germline V gene. The DNA of the CDR3 is TGTGCCAGCAGCGCCGACCCGGGGAGCGGGGGGGTCAATGAGCAGTTCTTC. Translation gives CASSADPGSGGVNEQFF.

This sequence joins TRBV10-3 and TRBJ1-5; no reliable D call. CDR3 length: 13 residues. Germline V gene data show CDR1 as ENHRY and CDR2 as SYGVKD. Trimming stripped 3 bases from V and 6 bases from J, with 9 bases between. CDR3 sequence reads: CAISESASQPQHF. CDR3 nucleotides: TGTGCCATCAGTGAATCGGCTAGTCAGCCCCAGCATTTT.

The chain has TRBV25-1 and TRBJ1-2; TRBD1 might be the D (6 bases). CDR3 length: 15 residues. Between the trimmed V and J ends, which lost 4 bases and 4 bases, there was a span of 16 bases. In germline, CDR1 is MGHDK, CDR2 SYGVNS. The DNA of the CDR3 is TGTGCCAGCAGTGTATCAGGGGCGGGTAGCTATGGCTACACCTTC. Translation gives CASSVSGAGSYGYTF.

This chain uses TRBV23-1 with TRBJ2-1; D is perhaps TRBD1 or TRBD2 (5 bases each). TRBV23-1 is an ORF, with its function uncertain. The V and J ends lost 10 bases and 6 bases respectively, with 16 bases between them. The CDR3 length is 13 residues. The DNA for the CDR3 is TGCGCCATCGCGCTAGGGGAGCCCAATGAGCAGTTCTTC. Its protein product is CAIALGEPNEQFF.

The V and J genes are TRBV5-6 and TRBJ2-4; a weak D match, TRBD1 (6 bases). Trimming left V 1 base short and J 6 bases short, with 20 bases between. CDR3 length: 17 amino acids. CDR1 and CDR2 from the germline V gene are SGHDT and YYEEEE. The CDR3 sequence: CASSLLQQGYKPNIQYF. The CDR3, as DNA: TGTGCCAGCAGCTTGCTTCAACAGGGCTACAAGCCAAACATTCAGTACTTC.

This clone appeared once. This chain joins TRBV4-2 and TRBJ1-2; the D is unclear. The germline V and J ends were trimmed by 2 bases and 2 bases, with 12 bases remaining between them. The CDR3 has 15 residues. The germline V gene has CDR1 LGHNA and CDR2 YNFKEQ. This chain's CDR3 is CASSQLRGRNYGYTF. CDR3 DNA sequence: TGTGCCAGCAGCCAACTGCGAGGACGGAACTATGGCTACACCTTC.

The J gene is TRBJ2-5, the V gene TRBV18; D gene ambiguous. Looked up from germline, CDR1 is KGHSH and CDR2 is LQKENI. The CDR3 length is 15 residues. Trimming stripped 3 bases from V and 5 bases from J, with 16 bases between. The CDR3 bases are TGTGCCAGCTCACCTGCTCCGTCTTCTACTGAGACCCAGTACTTC. It is translated as CASSPAPSSTETQYF.

This chain joins TRBV20-1 and TRBJ1-1; D remains ambiguous. CDR1 DFQATT and CDR2 SNEGSKA come from the germline V gene (reference sequence). Trimming took off 8 bases at V and 1 base at J, with 8 bases between the two ends. The CDR3 is 11 amino acids. The CDR3 protein is CSCKWNTEAFF. The CDR3 region has the DNA TGCAGTTGTAAGTGGAACACTGAAGCTTTCTTT.

This chain joins TRBV7-9 and TRBJ1-2; D possibly corresponds to TRBD1 (6 bases). Trimming left V 0 bases short and J 4 bases short, with 12 bases between. This CDR3 is built from 15 residues. CDR1 is SEHNR and CDR2 is FQNEAQ in the germline V gene (reference sequence). The CDR3 loop is CASSLAGGGTYGYTF. The DNA for the CDR3 is TGTGCCAGCAGCTTAGCAGGGGGAGGTACCTATGGCTACACCTTC.